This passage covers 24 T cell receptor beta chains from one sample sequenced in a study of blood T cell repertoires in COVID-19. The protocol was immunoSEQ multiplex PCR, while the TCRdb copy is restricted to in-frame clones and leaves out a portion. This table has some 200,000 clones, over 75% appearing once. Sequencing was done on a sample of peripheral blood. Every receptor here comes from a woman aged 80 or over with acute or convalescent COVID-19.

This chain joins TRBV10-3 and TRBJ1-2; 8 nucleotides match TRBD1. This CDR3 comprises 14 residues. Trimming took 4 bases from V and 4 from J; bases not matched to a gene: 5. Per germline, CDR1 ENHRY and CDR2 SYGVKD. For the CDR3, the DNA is TGTGCCATCAGTGCGGGACAGGATCTCTATGGCTACACCTTC. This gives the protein CAISAGQDLYGYTF.

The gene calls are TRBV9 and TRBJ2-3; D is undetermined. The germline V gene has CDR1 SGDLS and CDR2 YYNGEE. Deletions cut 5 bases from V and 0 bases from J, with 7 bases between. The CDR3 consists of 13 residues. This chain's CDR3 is CASRPLSTDTQYF. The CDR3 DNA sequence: TGTGCCAGCAGGCCACTTAGCACAGATACGCAGTATTTT.

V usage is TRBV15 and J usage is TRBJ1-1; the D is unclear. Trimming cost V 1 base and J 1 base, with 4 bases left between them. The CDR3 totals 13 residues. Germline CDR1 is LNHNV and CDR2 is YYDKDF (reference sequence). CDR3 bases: TGTGCCACCAGCAGAGCAGGGAACACTGAAGCTTTCTTT. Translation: CATSRAGNTEAFF.

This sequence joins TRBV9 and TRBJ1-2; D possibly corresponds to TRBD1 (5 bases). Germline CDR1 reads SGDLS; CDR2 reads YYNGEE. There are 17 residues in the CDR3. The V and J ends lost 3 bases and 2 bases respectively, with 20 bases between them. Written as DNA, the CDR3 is TGTGCCAGCAGCGATGACCCCCTCATCGGACAAAACTATGGCTACACCTTC. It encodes CASSDDPLIGQNYGYTF.

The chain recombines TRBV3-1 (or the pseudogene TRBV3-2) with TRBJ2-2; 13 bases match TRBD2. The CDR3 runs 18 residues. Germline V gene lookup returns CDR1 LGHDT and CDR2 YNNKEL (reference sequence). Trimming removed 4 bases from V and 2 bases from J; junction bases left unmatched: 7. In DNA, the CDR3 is TGTGCCAGCAGCCCCATGACTAGCGGGGGGCCCAACACCGGGGAGCTGTTTTTT. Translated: CASSPMTSGGPNTGELFF.

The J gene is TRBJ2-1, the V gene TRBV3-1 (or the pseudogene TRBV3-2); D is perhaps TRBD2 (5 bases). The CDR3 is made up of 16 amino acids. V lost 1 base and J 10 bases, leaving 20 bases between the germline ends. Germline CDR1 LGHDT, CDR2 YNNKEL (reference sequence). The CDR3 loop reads CASSQGHLFGSREQFF. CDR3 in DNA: TGTGCCAGCAGCCAAGGGCACCTTTTTGGGAGTAGGGAGCAGTTCTTC.

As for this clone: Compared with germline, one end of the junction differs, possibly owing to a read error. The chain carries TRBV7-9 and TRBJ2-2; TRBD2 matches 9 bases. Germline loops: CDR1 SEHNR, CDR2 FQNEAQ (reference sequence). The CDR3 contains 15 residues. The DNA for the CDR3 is TGTGCCAGCAGCCTAGCGGGGCCGGGGGCCGGGGAGCTGTTTTTT. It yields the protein CASSLAGPGAGELFF.

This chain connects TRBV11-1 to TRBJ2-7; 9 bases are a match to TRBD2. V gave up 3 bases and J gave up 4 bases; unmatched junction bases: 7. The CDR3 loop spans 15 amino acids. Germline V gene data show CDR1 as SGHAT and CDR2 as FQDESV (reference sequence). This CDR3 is CASSFSSGRYYEQYF. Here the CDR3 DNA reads TGTGCCAGCAGCTTTTCGAGCGGGAGGTATTACGAGCAGTACTTC.

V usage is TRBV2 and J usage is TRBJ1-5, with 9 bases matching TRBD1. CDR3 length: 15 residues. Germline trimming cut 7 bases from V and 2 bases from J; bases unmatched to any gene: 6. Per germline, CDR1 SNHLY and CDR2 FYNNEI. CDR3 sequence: CASMRTGARNQPQHF. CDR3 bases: TGTGCCAGCATGAGGACAGGGGCCCGCAATCAGCCCCAGCATTTT.

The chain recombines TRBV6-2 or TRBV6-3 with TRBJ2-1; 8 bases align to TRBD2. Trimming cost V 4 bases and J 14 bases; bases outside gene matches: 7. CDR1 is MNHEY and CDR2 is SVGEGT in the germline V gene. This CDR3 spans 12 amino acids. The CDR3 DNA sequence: TGTGCCAGCAGTTTCTCCCACGGGGGGGAGTTCTTC. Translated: CASSFSHGGEFF.

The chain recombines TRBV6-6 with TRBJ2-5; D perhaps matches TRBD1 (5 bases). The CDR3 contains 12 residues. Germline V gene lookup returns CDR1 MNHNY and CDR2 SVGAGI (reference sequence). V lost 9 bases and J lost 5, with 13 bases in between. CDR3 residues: CASSGYRETQYF. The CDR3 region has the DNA TGTGCCAGTTCAGGGTACAGGGAGACCCAGTACTTC.

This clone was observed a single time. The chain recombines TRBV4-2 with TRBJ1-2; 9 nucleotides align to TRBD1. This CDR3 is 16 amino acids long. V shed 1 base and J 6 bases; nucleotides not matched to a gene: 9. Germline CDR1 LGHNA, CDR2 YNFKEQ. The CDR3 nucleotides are TGTGCCAGCAGCCAAGGCATAGGCGGACAGGGGAATGGCTACACCTTC. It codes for CASSQGIGGQGNGYTF.

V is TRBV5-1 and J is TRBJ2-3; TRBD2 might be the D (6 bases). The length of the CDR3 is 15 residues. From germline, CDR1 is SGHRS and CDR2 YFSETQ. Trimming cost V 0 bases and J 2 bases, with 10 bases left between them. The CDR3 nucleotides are TGCGCCAGCAGCTTGGCCGGGGACTTCACAGATACGCAGTATTTT. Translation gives CASSLAGDFTDTQYF.

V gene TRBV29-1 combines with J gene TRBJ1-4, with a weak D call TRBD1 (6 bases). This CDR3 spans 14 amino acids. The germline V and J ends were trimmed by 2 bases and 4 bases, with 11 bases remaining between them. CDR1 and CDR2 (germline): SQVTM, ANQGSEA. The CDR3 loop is CSVELGRGNEKLFF. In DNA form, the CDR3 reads TGCAGCGTTGAATTGGGCAGGGGTAATGAAAAACTGTTTTTT. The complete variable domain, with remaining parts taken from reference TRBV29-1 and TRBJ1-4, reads SAVISQKPSRDICQRGTSLTIQCQVDSQVTMMFWYRQQPGQSLTLIATANQGSEATYESGFVIDKFPISRPNLTFSTLTVSNMSPEDSSIYLCSVELGRGNEKLFFGSGTQLSVL.

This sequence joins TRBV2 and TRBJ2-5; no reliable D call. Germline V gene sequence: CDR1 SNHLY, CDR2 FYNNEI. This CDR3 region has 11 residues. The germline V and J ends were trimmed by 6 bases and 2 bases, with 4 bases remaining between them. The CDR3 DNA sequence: TGTGCCAGCAGAGCACAAGAGACCCAGTACTTC. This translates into CASRAQETQYF.

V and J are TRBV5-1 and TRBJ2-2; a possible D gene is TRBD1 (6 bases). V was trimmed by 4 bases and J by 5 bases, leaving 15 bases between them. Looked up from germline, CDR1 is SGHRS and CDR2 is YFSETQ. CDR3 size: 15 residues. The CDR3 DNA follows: TGCGCCAGCAGCATACAGGGAATCCGGACCGGGGAGCTGTTTTTT. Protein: CASSIQGIRTGELFF. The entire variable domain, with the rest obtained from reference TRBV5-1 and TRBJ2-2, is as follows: KAGVTQTPRYLIKTRGQQVTLSCSPISGHRSVSWYQQTPGQGLQFLFEYFSETQRNKGNFPGRFSGRQFSNSRSEMNVSTLELGDSALYLCASSIQGIRTGELFFGEGSRLTVL.

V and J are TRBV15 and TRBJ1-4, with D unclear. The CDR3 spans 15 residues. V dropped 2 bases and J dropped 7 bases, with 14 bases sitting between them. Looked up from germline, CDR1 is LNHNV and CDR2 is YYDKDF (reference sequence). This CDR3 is CATSRRAAGTEKLFF. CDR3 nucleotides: TGTGCCACCAGCAGACGGGCAGCGGGTACTGAAAAACTGTTTTTT. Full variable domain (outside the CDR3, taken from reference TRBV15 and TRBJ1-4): DAMVIQNPRYQVTQFGKPVTLSCSQTLNHNVMYWYQQKSSQAPKLLFHYYDKDFNNEADTPDNFQSRRPNTSFCFLDIRSPGLGDTAMYLCATSRRAAGTEKLFFGSGTQLSVL.

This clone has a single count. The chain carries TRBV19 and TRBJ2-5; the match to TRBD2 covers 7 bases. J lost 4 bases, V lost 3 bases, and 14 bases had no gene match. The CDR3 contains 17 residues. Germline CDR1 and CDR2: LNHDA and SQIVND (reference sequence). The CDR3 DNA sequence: TGTGCCAGTAGTATGGTAGGGAGGGTTGGGCGCGGAGAGACCCAGTACTTC. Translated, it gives CASSMVGRVGRGETQYF.

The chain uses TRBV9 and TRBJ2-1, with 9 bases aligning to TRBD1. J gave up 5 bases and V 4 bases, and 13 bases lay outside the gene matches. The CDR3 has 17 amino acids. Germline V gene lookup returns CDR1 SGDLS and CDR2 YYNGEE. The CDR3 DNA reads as TGTGCCAGCAGCTCATCCCGGGTGGGACAGGGAAACAATGAGCAGTTCTTC. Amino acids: CASSSSRVGQGNNEQFF.

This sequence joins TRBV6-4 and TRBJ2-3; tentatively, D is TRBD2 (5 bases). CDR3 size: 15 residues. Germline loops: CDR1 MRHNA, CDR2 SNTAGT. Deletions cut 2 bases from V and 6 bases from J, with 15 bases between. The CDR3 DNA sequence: TGTGCCAGCAGTGACGAAGGTGGGAGAGGTGATACGCAGTATTTT. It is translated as CASSDEGGRGDTQYF.

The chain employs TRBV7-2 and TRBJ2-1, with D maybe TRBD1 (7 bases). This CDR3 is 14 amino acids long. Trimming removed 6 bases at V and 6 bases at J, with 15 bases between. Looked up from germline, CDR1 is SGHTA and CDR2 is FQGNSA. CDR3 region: CASRNRGTVNEQFF. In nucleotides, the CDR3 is TGTGCCAGCAGGAACCGCGGGACAGTCAATGAGCAGTTCTTC.

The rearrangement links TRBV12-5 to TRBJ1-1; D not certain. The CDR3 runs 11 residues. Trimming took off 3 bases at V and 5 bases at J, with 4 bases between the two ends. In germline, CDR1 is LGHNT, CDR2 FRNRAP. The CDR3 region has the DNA TGTGCTAGTGGTTTCAAAACTGAAGCTTTCTTT. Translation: CASGFKTEAFF.

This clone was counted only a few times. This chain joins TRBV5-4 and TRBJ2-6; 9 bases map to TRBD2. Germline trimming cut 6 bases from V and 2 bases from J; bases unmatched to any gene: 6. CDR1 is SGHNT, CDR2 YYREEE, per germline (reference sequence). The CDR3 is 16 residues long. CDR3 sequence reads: CASKLAGQPGANVLTF. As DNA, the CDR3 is TGTGCCAGCAAGCTAGCGGGACAACCTGGGGCCAACGTCCTGACTTTC. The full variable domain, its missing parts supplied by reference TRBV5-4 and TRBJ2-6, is ETGVTQSPTHLIKTRGQQVTLRCSSQSGHNTVSWYQQALGQGPQFIFQYYREEENGRGNFPPRFSGLQFPNYSSELNVNALELDDSALYLCASKLAGQPGANVLTFGAGSRLTVL.

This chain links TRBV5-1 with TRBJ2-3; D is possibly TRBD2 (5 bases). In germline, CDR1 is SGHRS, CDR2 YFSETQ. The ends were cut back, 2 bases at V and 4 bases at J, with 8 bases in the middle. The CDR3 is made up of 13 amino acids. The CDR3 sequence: CASSFRRADTQYF. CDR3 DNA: TGCGCCAGCAGCTTTCGGCGGGCAGATACGCAGTATTTT.